This T cell receptor beta chain is from a study of beta chain features in type 1 diabetes. Study at large: 107,917,701 sorted cells were examined across all samples. Study-level points and caveats: Type 1 diabetes patients had fewer VDJ junction insertions and more deletions.

CDR1 and CDR2 (germline): SGDLS, YYNGEE. CDR3 length: 13 amino acids. Trimming took off 4 bases at V and 6 bases at J, with 14 bases between the two ends. This clone appeared a few times. The antigen is undetermined. Cells sorted by CD45RO/CCR7/CD25/CD127/CD95/CD27 comprised CD4+ naive, central memory, regulatory and stem cell-like memory cells. Since all of the isolated RNA was reverse transcribed, expressed TCRB transcripts were what got sequenced. Sequenced by immunoSEQ multiplex PCR; TCRdb stores in-frame clones only, minus some. The sample carries around 320,000 clones, approximately 15% recorded once.

The source of this sequence is a man aged 25-45 years in good health. Sequenced material: central memory CD4+ T cells from blood. The chain recombines TRBV9 with TRBJ2-7, with D possibly being TRBD2 (6 bases). The CDR3 sequence: CASSPRGMGEQYF. CDR3 coding DNA: TGTGCCAGCAGCCCCCGGGGGATGGGCGAGCAGTACTTC.